The TCR beta chain under discussion was sequenced for a study of cytomegalovirus exposure and HLA in healthy donors (dated by TCRdb to about 2017). Study-level background: An earlier analysis of some 550 of the donors reported approximately 290 Gb of sequence data and around 110 million unique TCR beta sequences from roughly 200 million T cells. Besides the first cohort of some 670 subjects, a separate validation cohort made up of over 100 different subjects was used. A later genetic analysis took genome-wide SNP genotypes for about three fifths of the roughly 670 donors and used that subset as a discovery cohort. The aim of the study was to test whether cataloging public T cell receptors could identify signatures of past pathogen exposure. Of the roughly 390 genotyped donors, roughly 85% fell in the genetic ancestry cluster associated with self-reported Caucasian donors. Every repertoire in the discovery cohort had been generated on one and the same sequencing platform. The number of typed donors differed by locus: about 620-630 for A, B, C, DRB1 and DQB1; 500 to 550 for DQA1; some 610 for DPA1; and about 450 for DPB1. Because of strong linkage in the cohort, roughly 5 DR-DQ haplotypes were treated as single units for association and clustering. In an earlier analysis of 550 to 700 of the donors, high-throughput TCR beta sequencing was used to judge whether each TCR beta V gene segment behaved as functional or pseudogenic. The T cell repertoires of around 670 subjects were profiled by immunosequencing and related to cytomegalovirus serostatus. Alongside the repertoire data, information on donor age, sex, ethnicity and CMV serostatus was compiled. An early release that covered 500 to 800 HLA-typed donors contained approximately 300 gigabases of sequencing data and 75 million to 100 million unique TCR sequences. HLA typing covered class I and class II loci at four-digit resolution. To predict cytomegalovirus infection status, the study combined high-throughput TCR immunosequencing, statistical association of individual TCRs with disease status, and machine learning. In the later analysis, no new phenotypic data were used to find candidate immune exposures; instead, reliance was placed on TCR beta sequences and their occurrence across donors. Among around 400 genotyped donors of the cohort, an average of approximately 240,000 unique TCR beta nucleotide sequences was sequenced per donor, of which approximately 18% were non-productive. In a later analysis, previously published TCR beta repertoires from roughly 710 donors were re-analyzed and high-resolution HLA genotyping was added so that TCR occurrence patterns could be studied. Overall results and qualifications from the work: The classifier was reported to diagnose cytomegalovirus status with high specificity and sensitivity in both the original and validation cohorts. The authors suggested that the approach could potentially be extended to other disease states and immunological phenotypes. Several of the top co-occurrence clusters appeared to be linked to parvovirus B19, influenza, CMV and Epstein-Barr virus, according to a later analysis. An earlier analysis of approximately 570 of the donors showed that most TCR beta V segments appeared in productive rearrangements either about 90% or about 30% of the time, which broadly matched IMGT annotations. A later genetic analysis associated a missense DCLRE1C variant with V-gene and J-gene trimming of TCR beta chains, and an independent cohort replicated the association. Specific HLA alleles were associated with 15,000 to 20,000 TCR beta sequences at a false discovery rate of 0.05 in a later analysis. In a later analysis, TCR association rates were found to vary across HLA loci, with the most associated TCRs seen for DRB1 alleles and the fewest for HLA-C alleles. While some public TCRs were present in many individuals, most TCR sequences turned up only very rarely across donors. Three of the identified cytomegalovirus-associated TCR beta chains were confirmed in vitro to be specific for cytomegalovirus antigens. According to a later genetic analysis, donors in an Asian-associated ancestry cluster had fewer N-insertions in productive TCRs than the approximately 710-donor mean. A cluster of highly shared sequence variants was judged likely to represent a technical artifact of the sequencing pipeline. Presence/absence analyses assumed roughly uniform sequencing depth across donors, an assumption that may not hold. Because HLA typing was unavailable for some donors at each locus, only the typed subset was used in association tests. This cohort had only TCR beta chains sequenced, and the lack of alpha or paired-chain data limited which features could be detected. In a later analysis, HLA-associated TCR beta chains showed more clonal expansion and lower generation probabilities than non-associated chains that were equally common. A further reported finding was that TCR beta sequences accurately predicted the HLA-A and HLA-B alleles for most subjects in the first cohort. In the study, some 180 TCR beta chains were listed as associated with cytomegalovirus. Correlated functional status among segregating V segments might be attributable to linkage disequilibrium, but an unknown experimental factor could not be ruled out. In a later analysis, most CMV-associated TCR beta chains were found to appear HLA-restricted, with HLA associations seemingly driven largely by CMV exposure. Strong co-occurrence of HLA alleles, especially DR and DQ, made assigning TCR associations to individual alleles difficult. The earlier analysis of 587 of the donors excluded roughly 17 rarely observed V segments, including chromosome 9 orphons, because counts were too low. CMV serostatus was the only immune exposure information available for the cohort.

With regard to this clone: Its binding antigen is unknown. No qualities accompany the bases; no much larger clone lies one base away.

Libraries were prepared through the immunoSEQ multiplex PCR assay. For the multiplex PCR, a mixture combining 60 forward primers for TCR Vbeta segments and 13 reverse primers for TCR Jbeta segments was used. Amplification of the CDR3 region of rearranged TCR beta genes was performed with a multiplex PCR assay on genomic DNA. Amplified TCR beta libraries were sequenced as 87-base-pair reads on the Illumina HiSeq System. The source study handled its data this way. A later analysis counted some 74 million unique TCR beta chains across the 666 repertoires, and 9.5 million to 11 million of these chains were shared by at least two donors. To remove PCR and sequencing errors, raw reads were error-corrected and collapsed into unique sequences using a nearest-neighbor algorithm that merged closely related sequences. Alignment of CDR3 sequences to IMGT reference sequences was used to assign V, D and J gene segments. For a sequence to be retained, a match of at least six nucleotides to both a V gene segment and a J gene segment was required. A rearrangement counted as productive if the CDR3 had no stop codons and remained in frame with V and J, and every other rearrangement counted as non-productive. Following IMGT convention, CDR3 was defined as the stretch from the second conserved V-encoded cysteine up to the conserved J-encoded phenylalanine. Sequences without an unambiguous match to a single V gene segment were excluded from the earlier analysis of several hundred of the donors. An earlier analysis of several hundred of the donors called V segments functional above 56.7% productive rearrangements and segregating when the between-donor standard deviation exceeded 5%. To diagnose cytomegalovirus status from the catalog of TCR beta chain sequences, a statistical classification framework was built. A later analysis assigned V and J genes by comparing TCR nucleotide sequences with IMGT/GENE-DB human TR gene sequences. A later analysis assigned CDR3 sequences and most-parsimonious VDJ recombination scenarios with the TCRdist pipeline. In a later analysis, each TCR beta chain was defined by its CDR3 amino acid sequence together with its V-gene family, and reads without a unique V-gene family were excluded. In a later analysis, 450 to 600 highly shared, low-generation-probability nucleotide sequences were removed to address suspected cross-contamination and a sequencing artifact. For each public chain, a later analysis derived a clonal expansion index from normalized ranks of inferred template counts within each repertoire. A later analysis computed generation probabilities with a VDJ recombination model fitted to out-of-frame rearrangements, and checked the results against IGoR. Hypergeometric tests were used in a later analysis to score TCR-TCR, TCR-HLA and TCR-CMV co-occurrence, with a repertoire-size bias correction applied to the TCR pairs. To estimate false discovery rates, a later analysis permuted the HLA or CMV assignments 20 times. In a later analysis, co-occurring TCRs were grouped using DBSCAN, and TCRdist sequence similarity was added for clustering within HLA-allele-positive subsets. For co-occurrence clustering, repertoires with fewer than 30,000 or more than 120,000 public chains were excluded, along with a handful of repertoires with anomalous nucleotide sharing. TCRdb mirrors the immuneACCESS table, restricted to in-frame sequences. Some clones are absent from its copies; in checked studies, under half trace to an unresolved V gene, and the reason for the others is unknown. V and J calls and clone size are copied from that table; D and trimming were computed from the DNA. The sample contains roughly 120,000 clones, 81% of them found a single time. The ten largest clones capture under 2.5% of the sample.

The cohort comprised fewer than 750 healthy bone marrow donors. All cohort members were sampled while nominally healthy, although unrecorded immune exposures were likely present. The donor tested CMV seronegative, placing the donor among the roughly 400 seronegative members of the cohort. A peripheral blood sample was collected from each donor, and TCR beta sequencing was performed on peripheral blood mononuclear cells. The Qiagen DNeasy Blood Extraction Kit was used to extract genomic DNA from the blood cell samples. The sample comprised PBMCs. The receptor's source is a woman aged 25 to 39 in good health and CMV-seronegative.

The CDR3 has the sequence CAWRTGAGAFF. The base sequence is TGTGCCTGGAGGACAGGGGCAGGGGCTTTCTTT. The chain uses TRBV30 and TRBJ1-1, and 8 junction bases match TRBD1. CDR1 and CDR2, looked up from the germline V gene (reference sequence), are GTSNPN and SVGIG. Taken from cysteine to phenylalanine, the CDR3 has 11 residues. The CDR3 DNA has 33 bases and is translated from base 1. V is pruned by 3 bases and J by 11 bases, leaving 5 bases of the junction without a gene match.